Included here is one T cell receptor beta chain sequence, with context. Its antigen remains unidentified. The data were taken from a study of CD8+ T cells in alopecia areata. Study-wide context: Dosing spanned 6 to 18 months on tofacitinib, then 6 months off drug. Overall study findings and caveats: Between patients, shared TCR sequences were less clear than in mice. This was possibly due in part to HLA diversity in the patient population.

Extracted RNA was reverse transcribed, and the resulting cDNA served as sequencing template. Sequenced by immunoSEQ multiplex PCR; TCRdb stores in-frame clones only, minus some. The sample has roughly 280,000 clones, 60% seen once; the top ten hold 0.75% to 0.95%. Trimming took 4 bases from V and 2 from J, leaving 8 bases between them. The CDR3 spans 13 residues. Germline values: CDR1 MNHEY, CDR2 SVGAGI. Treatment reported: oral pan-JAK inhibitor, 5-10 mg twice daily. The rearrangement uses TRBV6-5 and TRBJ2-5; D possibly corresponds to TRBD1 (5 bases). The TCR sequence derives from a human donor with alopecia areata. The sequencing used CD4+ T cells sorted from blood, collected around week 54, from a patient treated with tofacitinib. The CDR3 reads CASSSAGQETQYF. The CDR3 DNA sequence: TGTGCCAGCAGTTCGGCAGGGCAAGAGACCCAGTACTTC.